This T cell receptor (beta chain) was captured in a study of cytomegalovirus exposure and HLA in healthy donors. Points from the study as a whole: Immune exposure information comprised only CMV serostatus. Per a prior analysis, the majority of TCR beta V segments were productive roughly 87% or roughly 30% of the time.

This clone was seen more than once but under ten times. What it recognizes is unknown. 13 Jbeta primers and 60 Vbeta primers were used for the PCR. TCRdb keeps only in-frame clones here, not all; method: immunoSEQ multiplex PCR. The data hold about 270,000 clones, with roughly two thirds observed a single time. The germline CDR1 and CDR2 sequences are SEHNR and FQNEAQ (reference sequence). This CDR3 contains 15 residues. V was clipped by 5 bases and J by 3 bases, with 14 bases between them. Sequenced material: PBMCs. The receptor was derived from a female donor in good health and CMV-seronegative. The chain has TRBV7-9 and TRBJ2-4; a possible D gene is TRBD1 (6 bases). CDR3 region: CASSRTGQGKNIQYF. The CDR3 DNA reads TGTGCCAGCAGCCGAACAGGGCAGGGCAAAAACATTCAGTACTTC. Using reference TRBV7-9 and TRBJ2-4 for the parts outside the CDR3, the full variable domain is DTGVSQNPRHKITKRGQNVTFRCDPISEHNRLYWYRQTLGQGPEFLTYFQNEAQLEKSRLLSDRFSAERPKGSFSTLEIQRTEQGDSAMYLCASSRTGQGKNIQYFGAGTRLSVL.